The sequence of this TCR beta chain was determined in a study of shared clonotypes between healthy human individuals. Clones were sequenced by immunoSEQ multiplex PCR, and TCRdb holds only the in-frame ones, with some missing. The sample consists of 2 million to 2.5 million clones, over 85% of them appearing once. General study findings and limits: The generation probabilities recorded for non-shared clonotypes fell below those of clonotypes shared by all four donors.

As regards this clone: Its cognate antigen is unknown.

The CDR3 runs 14 residues. V gave up 3 bases and J gave up 2 bases; unmatched junction bases: 2. CDR1 is SGHNT and CDR2 is YENEEA in the germline V gene. Material for sequencing was naive CD4+ T cells from PBMCs. Sample subset: CD45RA+ positively selected. The TCR originated in a man between 18 and 35 years old in good health. Some clones in this sample may be carry-over from other donors' samples. J is TRBJ2-5 and V is TRBV11-3; the match to TRBD1 covers 8 bases. DNA for the CDR3: TGTGCCAGCAGCTTGGACAGGGCACAAGAGACCCAGTACTTC. Encoded protein: CASSLDRAQETQYF.